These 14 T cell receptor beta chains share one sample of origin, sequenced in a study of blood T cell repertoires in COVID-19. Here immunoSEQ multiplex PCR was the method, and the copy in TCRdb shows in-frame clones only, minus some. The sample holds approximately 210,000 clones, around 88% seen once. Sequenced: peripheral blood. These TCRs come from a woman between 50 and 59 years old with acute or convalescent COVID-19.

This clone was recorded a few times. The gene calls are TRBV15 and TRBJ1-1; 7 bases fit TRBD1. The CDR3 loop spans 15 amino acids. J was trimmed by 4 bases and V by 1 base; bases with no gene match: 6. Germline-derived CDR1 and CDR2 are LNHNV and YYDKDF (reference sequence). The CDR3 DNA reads TGTGCCACCAGCAGAGGACAGGGACGGGCCACTGAAGCTTTCTTT. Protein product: CATSRGQGRATEAFF.

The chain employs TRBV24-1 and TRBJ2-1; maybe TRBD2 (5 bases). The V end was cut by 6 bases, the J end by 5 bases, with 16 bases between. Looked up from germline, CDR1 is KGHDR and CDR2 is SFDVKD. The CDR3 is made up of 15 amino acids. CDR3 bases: TGTGCCACCAGTCAGGACGGCGGGCTAGACAATGAGCAGTTCTTC. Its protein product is CATSQDGGLDNEQFF.

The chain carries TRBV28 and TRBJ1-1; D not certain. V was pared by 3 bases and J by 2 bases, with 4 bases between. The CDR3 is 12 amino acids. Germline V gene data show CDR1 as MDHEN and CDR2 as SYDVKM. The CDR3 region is CASSFRNTEAFF. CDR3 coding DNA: TGTGCCAGCAGTTTTCGTAACACTGAAGCTTTCTTT.

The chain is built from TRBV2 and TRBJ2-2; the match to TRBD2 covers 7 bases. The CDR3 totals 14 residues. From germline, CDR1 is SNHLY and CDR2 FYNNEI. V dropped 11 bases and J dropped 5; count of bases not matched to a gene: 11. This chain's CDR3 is CASRAGVRTGELFF. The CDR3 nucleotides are TGTGCCTCGAGGGCGGGAGTACGGACCGGGGAGCTGTTTTTT.

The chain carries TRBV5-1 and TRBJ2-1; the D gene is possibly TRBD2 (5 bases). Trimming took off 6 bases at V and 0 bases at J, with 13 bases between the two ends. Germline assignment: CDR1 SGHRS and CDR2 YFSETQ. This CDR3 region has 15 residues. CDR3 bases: TGCGCCAGCAAATCCACGGGAAACTCCTACAATGAGCAGTTCTTC. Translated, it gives CASKSTGNSYNEQFF. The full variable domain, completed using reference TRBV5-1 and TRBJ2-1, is KAGVTQTPRYLIKTRGQQVTLSCSPISGHRSVSWYQQTPGQGLQFLFEYFSETQRNKGNFPGRFSGRQFSNSRSEMNVSTLELGDSALYLCASKSTGNSYNEQFFGPGTRLTVL.

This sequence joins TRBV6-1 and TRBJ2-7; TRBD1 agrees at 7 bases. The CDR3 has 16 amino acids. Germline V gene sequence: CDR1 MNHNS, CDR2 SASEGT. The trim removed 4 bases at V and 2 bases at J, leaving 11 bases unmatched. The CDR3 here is CASSVMGQTKTYEQYF. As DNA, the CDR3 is TGTGCCAGCAGTGTAATGGGACAGACAAAAACCTACGAGCAGTACTTC.

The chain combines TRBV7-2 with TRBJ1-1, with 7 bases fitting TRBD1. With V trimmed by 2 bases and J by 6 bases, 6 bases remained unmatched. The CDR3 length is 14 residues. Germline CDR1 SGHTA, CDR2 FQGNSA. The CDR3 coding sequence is TGTGCCAGCAGCTTATTAGCGGGACAGTCTGAAGCTTTCTTT. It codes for CASSLLAGQSEAFF. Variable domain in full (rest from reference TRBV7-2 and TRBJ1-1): GAGVSQSPSNKVTEKGKDVELRCDPISGHTALYWYRQSLGQGLEFLIYFQGNSAPDKSGLPSDRFSAERTGGSVSTLTIQRTQQEDSAVYLCASSLLAGQSEAFFGQGTRLTVV.

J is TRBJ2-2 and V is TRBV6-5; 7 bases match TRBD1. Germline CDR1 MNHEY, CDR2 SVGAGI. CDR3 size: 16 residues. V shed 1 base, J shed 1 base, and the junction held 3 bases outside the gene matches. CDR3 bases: TGTGCCAGCAGTTACTACAGGGGCCGGAACACCGGGGAGCTGTTTTTT. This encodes CASSYYRGRNTGELFF.

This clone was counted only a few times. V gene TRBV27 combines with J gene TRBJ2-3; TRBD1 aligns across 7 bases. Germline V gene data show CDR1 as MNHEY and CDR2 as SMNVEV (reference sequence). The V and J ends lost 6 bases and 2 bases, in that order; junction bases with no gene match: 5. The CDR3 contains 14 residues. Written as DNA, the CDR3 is TGTGCCAGCAGAAAACAGGGGACCACAGATACGCAGTATTTT. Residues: CASRKQGTTDTQYF.

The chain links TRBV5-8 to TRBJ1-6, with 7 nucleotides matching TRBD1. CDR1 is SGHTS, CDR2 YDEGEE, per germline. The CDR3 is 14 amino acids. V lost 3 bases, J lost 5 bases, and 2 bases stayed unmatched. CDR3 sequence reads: CASSYRGDNSPLHF. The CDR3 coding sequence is TGTGCCAGCAGCTACAGGGGTGATAATTCACCCCTCCACTTT.

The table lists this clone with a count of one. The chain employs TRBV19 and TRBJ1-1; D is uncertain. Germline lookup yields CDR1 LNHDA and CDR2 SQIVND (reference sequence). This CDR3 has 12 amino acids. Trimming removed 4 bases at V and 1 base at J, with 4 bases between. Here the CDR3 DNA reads TGTGCCAGTAGTACCCAGAACACTGAAGCTTTCTTT. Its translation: CASSTQNTEAFF.

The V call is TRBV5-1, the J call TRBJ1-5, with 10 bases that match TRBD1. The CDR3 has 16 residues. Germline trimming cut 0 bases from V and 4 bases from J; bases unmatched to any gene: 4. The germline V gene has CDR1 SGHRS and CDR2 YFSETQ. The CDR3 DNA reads TGCGCCAGCAGCTTGGACGGGGGACAGGGGAATCAGCCCCAGCATTTT. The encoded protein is CASSLDGGQGNQPQHF.

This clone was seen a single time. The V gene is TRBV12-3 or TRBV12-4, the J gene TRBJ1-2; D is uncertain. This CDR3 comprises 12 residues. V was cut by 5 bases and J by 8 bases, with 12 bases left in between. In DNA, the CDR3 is TGTGCCAGCAGTCCCCGAGGGCGAGGCTACACCTTC. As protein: CASSPRGRGYTF.

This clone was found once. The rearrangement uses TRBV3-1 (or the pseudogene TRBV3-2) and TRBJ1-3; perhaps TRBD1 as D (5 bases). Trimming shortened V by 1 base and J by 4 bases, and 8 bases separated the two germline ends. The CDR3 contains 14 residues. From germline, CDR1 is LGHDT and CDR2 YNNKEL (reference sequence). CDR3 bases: TGTGCCAGCAGCCAAGCAGGGATCGGAAACACCATATATTTT. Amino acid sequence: CASSQAGIGNTIYF.